A selection of T cell receptor beta chains follows, all from one sample in a study of identical twins. TCRdb analysed the 5' RACE reads with MiXCR anew, one entry per CDR3 protein. The sample comprises some 570,000 distinct CDR3 sequences, about a fifth of which are singletons, and 0.4% to 0.6% rests with the top ten. These data were also filed under a second study, of yellow fever vaccine responses in identical twins.

Source material: CD4+ T cells sorted from blood. Receptor source: a woman between 18 and 30 years old in good health. CDR3s include the opening cysteine and the closing phenylalanine or tryptophan. The D gene is left open where the match is weak. Clone size is given for some rows only: seen once, a few or many times, or a class if the clone is expanded.

V	size	D	J	CDR3	DNA
TRBV12-3/TRBV12-4	few	TRBD1	TRBJ2-5	CASSTGGTETQYF	TGTGCCAGCAGCACAGGGGGCACAGAGACCCAGTACTTC
TRBV7-9	few	TRBD1	TRBJ2-1	CASSLTGTAYNEQFF	TGTGCCAGCAGCTTAACCGGGACAGCGTACAATGAGCAGTTCTTC
TRBV19	.	.	TRBJ2-1	CASSPNRVSGEQFF	TGTGCCAGTAGCCCCAACAGGGTAAGTGGTGAGCAGTTCTTC
TRBV20-1	few	TRBD1	TRBJ1-1	CSARGGTGTPNTEAFF	TGCAGTGCTAGAGGTGGGACAGGAACACCGAACACTGAAGCTTTCTTT
TRBV10-3	few	TRBD2	TRBJ2-2	CAIRLGLAGTPANTGELFF	TGTGCCATCAGACTGGGACTAGCGGGGACACCCGCGAACACCGGGGAGCTGTTTTTT
TRBV5-1	few	TRBD1	TRBJ1-1	CASSYFGQENTEAFF	TGCGCCAGCAGCTATTTCGGACAGGAGAACACTGAAGCTTTCTTT
TRBV19	few	.	TRBJ2-7	CASSTETPTYEQYF	TGTGCCAGTAGTACCGAGACGCCTACCTACGAGCAGTACTTC
TRBV28	few	.	TRBJ2-7	CASSFPRGGGEQYF	TGTGCCAGCAGTTTCCCGCGGGGAGGCGGCGAGCAGTACTTC
TRBV7-9	.	TRBD1	TRBJ2-3	CASSNRDSGSDTQYF	TGTGCCAGCAGCAACCGGGACAGTGGATCAGATACGCAGTATTTT
TRBV6-1	few	.	TRBJ1-6	CASSWGGNGSPLHF	TGTGCCAGCAGCTGGGGCGGGAACGGGTCACCCCTCCACTTT
TRBV2	few	TRBD1	TRBJ1-6	CASSGQGSSPLHF	TGTGCCAGCAGCGGACAGGGTTCGTCACCCCTCCACTTT
TRBV5-1	few	.	TRBJ2-2	CASSSRTQNTGELFF	TGCGCCAGCAGCTCAAGGACTCAAAACACCGGGGAGCTGTTTTTT
TRBV20-1	once	TRBD2	TRBJ2-3	CSARGFVLAGITDTQYF	TGCAGTGCCCGAGGGTTCGTACTAGCGGGGATCACAGATACGCAGTATTTT
TRBV25-1	.	TRBD1	TRBJ1-1	CASGDRLMNTEAFF	TGTGCCAGCGGGGACAGGCTAATGAACACTGAAGCTTTCTTT
TRBV20-1	.	.	TRBJ2-3	CSATKDRGNTQYF	TGCAGTGCCACCAAGGACCGGGGGAATACGCAGTATTTT
TRBV7-8	few	.	TRBJ1-5	CASSSTDLRGNQPQHF	TGTGCCAGCAGCTCCACGGACCTTCGGGGCAATCAGCCCCAGCATTTT
TRBV19	once	.	TRBJ2-7	CASSLLADRAVEQYF	TGTGCCAGTAGTCTGCTAGCGGACAGGGCTGTCGAGCAGTACTTC
TRBV5-1	few	TRBD2	TRBJ2-1	CASSLETSGRGNEQFF	TGCGCCAGCAGCTTGGAGACTAGCGGGAGGGGGAATGAGCAGTTCTTC
TRBV15	.	.	TRBJ1-2	CATSRAKISGYTF	TGTGCCACCAGCAGAGCGAAGATAAGCGGCTACACCTTC
TRBV3-1	.	.	TRBJ1-1	CASSGITEAFF	TGTGCCAGCAGCGGGATAACTGAAGCTTTCTTT
TRBV19	few	.	TRBJ1-5	CASSIGDRSNQPQHF	TGTGCCAGTAGTATAGGAGATCGTAGCAATCAGCCCCAGCATTTT
TRBV28	.	.	TRBJ1-6	CASSLGGFSGGGNSPLHF	TGTGCCAGCAGTTTAGGTGGTTTTTCGGGGGGCGGCAATTCACCCCTCCACTTT
TRBV20-1	.	TRBD2	TRBJ2-1	CSARDPETSGSYNEQFF	TGCAGTGCTAGAGATCCTGAGACTAGCGGGAGTTACAATGAGCAGTTCTTC
TRBV12-3/TRBV12-4	many	.	TRBJ1-4	CASSLRGIDEKLFF	TGTGCCAGCAGTTTGAGGGGGATCGATGAAAAACTGTTTTTT